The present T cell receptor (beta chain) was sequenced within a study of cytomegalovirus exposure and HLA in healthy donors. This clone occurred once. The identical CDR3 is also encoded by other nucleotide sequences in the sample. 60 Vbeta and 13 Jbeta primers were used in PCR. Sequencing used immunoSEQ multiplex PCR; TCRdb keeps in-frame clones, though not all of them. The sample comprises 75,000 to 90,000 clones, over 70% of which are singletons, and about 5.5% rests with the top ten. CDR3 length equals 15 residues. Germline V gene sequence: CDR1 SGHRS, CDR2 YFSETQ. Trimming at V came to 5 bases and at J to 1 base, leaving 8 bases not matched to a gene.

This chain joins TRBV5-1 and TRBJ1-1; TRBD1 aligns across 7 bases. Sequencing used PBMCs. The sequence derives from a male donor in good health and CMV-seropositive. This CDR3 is CASSLYGTENTEAFF. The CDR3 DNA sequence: TGCGCCAGCAGTCTGTATGGGACAGAGAACACTGAAGCTTTCTTT.